One sample yielded the 3 T cell receptor beta chains listed below, sequenced in a study of T cell repertoires in cytomegalovirus infection. These TCRs' antigens remain unknown. Each CDR3 protein gets one entry after TCRdb re-called the reads with MiXCR. The sample has 650,000 to 900,000 distinct CDR3 sequences, roughly 29% seen once. Material: cultured CD8+ T cells from PBMCs, obtained from culture after CMV antigen stimulation. The receptors were gathered from a human donor in good health (CMV status not recorded). Some clones in this sample may be carry-over from other donors' samples.

This chain joins TRBV20-1 and TRBJ2-3, with 12 bases that match TRBD1. The trim removed 2 bases at V and 0 bases at J, leaving 9 bases unmatched. Germline V lookup: CDR1 DFQATT, CDR2 SNEGSKA (reference sequence). The CDR3 is 18 residues long. CDR3 residues: CSARLRDRGLSSTDTQYF. Here the CDR3 DNA reads TGCAGTGCTAGACTCCGGGACAGGGGGCTGAGTAGCACAGATACGCAGTATTTT.

The rearrangement uses TRBV2 and TRBJ2-7; D uncertain. Germline V CDR1 and CDR2: SNHLY, FYNNEI. This CDR3 comprises 12 residues. V was cut by 7 bases and J by 2 bases, with 9 bases left in between. This chain's CDR3 is CASKPLAYEQYF. CDR3 coding DNA: TGTGCCAGCAAACCCTTGGCCTACGAGCAGTACTTC. The full variable domain, rest sourced from reference TRBV2 and TRBJ2-7, is EPEVTQTPSHQVTQMGQEVILRCVPISNHLYFYWYRQILGQKVEFLVSFYNNEISEKSEIFDDQFSVERPDGSNFTLKIRSTKLEDSAMYFCASKPLAYEQYFGPGTRLTVT.

Regarding this clonotype: Because it lacks the conserved phenylalanine or tryptophan at the end, this CDR3 is likely a read error. J is TRBJ2-5 and V is TRBV7-9, with D perhaps matching TRBD1 (5 bases). From germline, CDR1 is SEHNR and CDR2 FQNEAQ (reference sequence). CDR3 length: 14 residues. Trimming left V 5 bases short and J 5 bases short, with 15 bases between. This chain's CDR3 is CASSPPQGWETQYL. The CDR3 DNA is TGTGCCAGCAGCCCGCCTCAGGGCTGGGAGACCCAGTACTTA.